A single TCR beta chain is shown here with its context. Its specificity is unknown. This sample stems from a study of radiation and T cells in renal cell carcinoma. Whole-study results and caveats: Without pretreatment biopsies, baseline tumor clonotype presence was undetermined. From baseline, blood top tumor clonotypes peaked at 2 weeks post-radiation.

Regarding time point: blood 2 weeks post-SBRT. Treatment noted: 15 Gy SBRT to primary tumor, nephrectomy 4 weeks later. Serial blood draws occurred at baseline and 2 and 4 weeks post-SBRT. Germline V gene lookup returns CDR1 MGHDK and CDR2 SYGVNS. CDR3 length: 13 amino acids. V shed 4 bases and J shed 2 bases, with 8 bases lying between them. Assay: immunoSEQ multiplex PCR; the TCRdb copy retains only in-frame clones and omits some. Among some 70,000 clones listed, around 80% were seen once. The sequences come from blood, collected from a patient whose treatment included radiotherapy and nephrectomy. The receptor was derived from a man aged 55 to 70 with renal cell carcinoma. This chain uses TRBV25-1 with TRBJ2-5; D gene uncertain. In DNA, the CDR3 is TGTGCCAGCAGTGGACTCCTTCAAGAGACCCAGTACTTC. Translating gives CASSGLLQETQYF.